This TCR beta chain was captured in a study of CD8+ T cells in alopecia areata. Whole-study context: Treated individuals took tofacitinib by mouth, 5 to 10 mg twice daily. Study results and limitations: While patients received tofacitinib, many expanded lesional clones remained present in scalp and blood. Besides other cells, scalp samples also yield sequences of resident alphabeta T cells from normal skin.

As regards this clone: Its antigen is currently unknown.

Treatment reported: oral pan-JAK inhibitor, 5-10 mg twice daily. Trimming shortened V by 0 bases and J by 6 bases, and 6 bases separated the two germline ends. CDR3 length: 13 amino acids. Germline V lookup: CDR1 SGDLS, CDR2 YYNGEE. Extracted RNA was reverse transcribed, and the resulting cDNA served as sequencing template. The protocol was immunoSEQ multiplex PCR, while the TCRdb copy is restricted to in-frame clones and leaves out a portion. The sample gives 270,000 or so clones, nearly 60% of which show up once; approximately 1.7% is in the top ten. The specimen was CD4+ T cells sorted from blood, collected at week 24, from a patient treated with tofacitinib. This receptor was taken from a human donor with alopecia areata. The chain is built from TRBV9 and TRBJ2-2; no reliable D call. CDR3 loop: CASSVASPGELFF. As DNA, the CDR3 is TGTGCCAGCAGCGTAGCATCACCCGGGGAGCTGTTTTTT.